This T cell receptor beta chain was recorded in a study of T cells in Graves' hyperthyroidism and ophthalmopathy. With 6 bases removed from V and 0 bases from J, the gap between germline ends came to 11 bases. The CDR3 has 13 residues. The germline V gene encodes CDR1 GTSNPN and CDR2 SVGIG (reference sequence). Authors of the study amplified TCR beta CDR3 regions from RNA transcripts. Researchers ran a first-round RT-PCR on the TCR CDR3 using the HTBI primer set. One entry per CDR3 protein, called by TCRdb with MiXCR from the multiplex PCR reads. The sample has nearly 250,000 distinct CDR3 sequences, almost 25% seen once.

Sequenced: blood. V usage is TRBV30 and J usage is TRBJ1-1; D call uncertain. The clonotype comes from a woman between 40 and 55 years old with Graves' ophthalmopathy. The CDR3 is CACGWDLNTEAFF. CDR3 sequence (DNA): TGTGCCTGTGGTTGGGATTTGAACACTGAAGCTTTCTTT.